The clone carrying this T cell receptor beta chain was found a few times. Repertoires were generated with immunoSEQ multiplex PCR, while TCRdb's copy carries only in-frame clones and drops some. In the table there are under 120,000 clones, approximately 91% of which are singletons. This CDR3 region has 12 residues. From germline, CDR1 is SGHNT and CDR2 YENEEA. V gave up 5 bases and J gave up 6 bases, with 8 bases separating them. This entry belongs to a study of T cell changes during pregnancy in multiple sclerosis. This TCR derives from a female donor with multiple sclerosis, enrolled in a pregnancy study. The gene calls are TRBV11-3 and TRBJ2-1; possible D gene TRBD1, 5 bases. The source was peripheral blood, collected after pregnancy. The CDR3 here is CASSKDSNEQFF. The CDR3 nucleotides are TGTGCCAGCAGCAAAGACAGCAATGAGCAGTTCTTC. The full variable domain, its missing parts supplied by reference TRBV11-3 and TRBJ2-1, is EAGVVQSPRYKIIEKKQPVAFWCNPISGHNTLYWYLQNLGQGPELLIRYENEEAVDDSQLPKDRFSAERLKGVDSTLKIQPAELGDSAVYLCASSKDSNEQFFGPGTRLTVL.